Below, 29 T cell receptor beta chains from the same sample are listed, as sequenced in a study of T cell responses to AZD1222 COVID-19 vaccine. Sequencing was performed with immunoSEQ multiplex PCR; in TCRdb, only in-frame clones are kept and a portion is missing. The data hold some 86,000 clones, with around 82% observed a single time. Sequenced here: peripheral blood, sampled on day 0 of AZD1222 vaccination. Receptors originate from an adult in good health.

V gene TRBV29-1 combines with J gene TRBJ2-2; 7 bases line up with TRBD1. The CDR3 totals 15 residues. Trimming took 4 bases from V and 4 from J; bases not matched to a gene: 9. The germline CDR1 and CDR2 sequences are SQVTM and ANQGSEA. CDR3 in amino acids: CSVGRDSRGTGELFF. In DNA form, the CDR3 reads TGCAGCGTTGGCCGGGACAGTCGGGGCACCGGGGAGCTGTTTTTT.

The rearrangement joins TRBV10-1 to TRBJ2-2; 7 nucleotides line up with TRBD1. The CDR3 loop spans 12 amino acids. Germline CDR1 is WNHNN and CDR2 is SYGVQD (reference sequence). J was trimmed by 6 bases and V by 6 bases; bases with no gene match: 1. The chain's CDR3 is CASRQGSGELFF. The CDR3 nucleotides are TGCGCCAGCAGACAGGGGTCCGGGGAGCTGTTTTTT.

The chain couples TRBV7-2 to TRBJ2-1; 8 nucleotides agree with TRBD2. Unmatched junction bases numbered 0, after V lost 4 bases and J lost 7 bases. The CDR3 runs 12 residues. The V gene's germline CDR1 is SGHTA and CDR2 FQGNSA. CDR3 in DNA: TGTGCCAGCAGCTCTAGCGGGAATGAGCAGTTCTTC. It specifies CASSSSGNEQFF. Looking up the rest from reference TRBV7-2 and TRBJ2-1 gives the full variable domain: GAGVSQSPSNKVTEKGKDVELRCDPISGHTALYWYRQSLGQGLEFLIYFQGNSAPDKSGLPSDRFSAERTGGSVSTLTIQRTQQEDSAVYLCASSSSGNEQFFGPGTRLTVL.

The CDR3: CASSPQVTDTQYF. CDR3 DNA: TGTGCCAGCTCACCGCAGGTCACAGATACGCAGTATTTT. V and J are TRBV18 and TRBJ2-3; unclear D gene. The CDR3 spans 13 residues. V lost 3 bases to trimming and J lost 2 bases, with 6 bases between them. Germline V gene lookup returns CDR1 KGHSH and CDR2 LQKENI.

The chain recombines TRBV5-1 with TRBJ1-6; no clear D. Trimming took 4 bases from V and 5 from J, leaving 13 bases between them. Looked up from germline, CDR1 is SGHRS and CDR2 is YFSETQ. The CDR3 totals 15 residues. CDR3 residues: CASSPGVVDNSPLHF. The CDR3 DNA is TGCGCCAGCAGCCCCGGGGTAGTGGATAATTCACCCCTCCACTTT.

The V and J genes are TRBV2 and TRBJ2-7; the D is unclear. CDR1 and CDR2 (germline): SNHLY, FYNNEI. The CDR3 has 14 amino acids. Trimming took off 6 bases at V and 0 bases at J, with 12 bases between the two ends. Written as DNA, the CDR3 is TGTGCCAGCAGACCAACAGAGTTCTCCTACGAGCAGTACTTC. Its translation: CASRPTEFSYEQYF. Full variable domain (missing parts from reference TRBV2 and TRBJ2-7): EPEVTQTPSHQVTQMGQEVILRCVPISNHLYFYWYRQILGQKVEFLVSFYNNEISEKSEIFDDQFSVERPDGSNFTLKIRSTKLEDSAMYFCASRPTEFSYEQYFGPGTRLTVT.

This chain uses TRBV28 with TRBJ1-6, with a weak D call TRBD1 (6 bases). CDR1 is MDHEN, CDR2 SYDVKM, per germline. The CDR3 length is 15 residues. The V end was cut by 6 bases, the J end by 11 bases, with 20 bases between. CDR3 sequence (DNA): TGTGCCAGCAGCAGACTCAGGGGTCAACCCCCACCCCTCCACTTT. This codes for CASSRLRGQPPPLHF.

This rearrangement joins TRBV6-1 to TRBJ1-6; possibly TRBD1 for D (5 bases). From germline, CDR1 is MNHNS and CDR2 SASEGT. Trimming removed 3 bases at V and 7 bases at J, with 10 bases between. There are 14 residues in the CDR3. The CDR3 region is CASSDREGNSPLHF. In DNA form, the CDR3 reads TGTGCCAGCAGTGACAGGGAGGGGAATTCACCCCTCCACTTT.

The sample holds a few counts of this clone. The chain employs TRBV29-1 and TRBJ1-2; D is uncertain. Germline CDR1 is SQVTM and CDR2 is ANQGSEA. The CDR3 is 11 amino acids. Trimming took off 3 bases at V and 8 bases at J, with 10 bases between the two ends. CDR3 nucleotide sequence: TGCAGCGTTGAGGATTCAAAGGGCTACACCTTC. Translated: CSVEDSKGYTF.

The rearrangement uses TRBV5-1 and TRBJ1-1; 10 positions agree with TRBD1. The trim removed 0 bases at V and 11 bases at J, leaving 10 bases unmatched. This CDR3 comprises 15 residues. Germline assignment: CDR1 SGHRS and CDR2 YFSETQ. The CDR3 DNA sequence: TGCGCCAGCAGCTTGGGATCCGGGACAGGGGCTCCGGCTTTCTTT. Translating gives CASSLGSGTGAPAFF.

This chain connects TRBV10-1 to TRBJ2-3; tentatively, D is TRBD1 or TRBD2 (5 bases each). V dropped 8 bases and J dropped 1 base, with 13 bases sitting between them. In germline, CDR1 is WNHNN, CDR2 SYGVQD (reference sequence). The length of the CDR3 is 14 residues. The CDR3: CASSGAFGTDTQYF. Here the CDR3 DNA reads TGCGCCAGCTCCGGGGCCTTTGGCACAGATACGCAGTATTTT.

The V call is TRBV19, the J call TRBJ2-7; D perhaps matches TRBD1 (6 bases). Germline V gene data show CDR1 as LNHDA and CDR2 as SQIVND (reference sequence). This CDR3 has 14 amino acids. V lost 4 bases, J lost 2 bases, and 12 bases lay in between. CDR3 in DNA: TGTGCCAGTAGTACCCAACAGGGCGCCTACGAGCAGTACTTC. Its translation is CASSTQQGAYEQYF.

The J gene is TRBJ2-3, the V gene TRBV7-9; unclear D gene. This CDR3 has 14 residues. Per germline, CDR1 SEHNR and CDR2 FQNEAQ (reference sequence). V lost 4 bases to trimming and J lost 4 bases, with 12 bases between them. CDR3 sequence: CASSSSHSPDTQYF. CDR3 in DNA: TGTGCCAGCAGCTCCTCTCACAGTCCAGATACGCAGTATTTT.

The chain recombines TRBV14 with TRBJ1-2; TRBD1 might be the D (6 bases). The germline CDR1 and CDR2 sequences are SGHDN and FVKESK. V was shortened by 1 base and J by 8 bases, with 14 bases between the two germline ends. The CDR3 runs to 14 residues. The CDR3 nucleotides read TGTGCCAGCAGCCAAGTTTCAGGGGTGGTCGGCTACACCTTC. The encoded protein is CASSQVSGVVGYTF.

In this sample, this clone turned up once. The CDR3 sequence: CASSLEWIGMNTEAFF. CDR3 DNA: TGCGCCAGCAGCTTGGAGTGGATAGGGATGAACACTGAAGCTTTCTTT. The chain joins TRBV5-1 to TRBJ1-1; D unclear. CDR1 and CDR2 (germline): SGHRS, YFSETQ. Trimming cost V 0 bases and J 0 bases, with 12 bases left between them. This CDR3 is 16 amino acids long.

This clone showed up just once. The chain employs TRBV6-1 and TRBJ1-2; 12 nucleotides match TRBD1. Trimming removed 3 bases from V and 2 bases from J; junction bases left unmatched: 1. The CDR3 is 15 residues long. Per the germline V gene, CDR1 is MNHNS and CDR2 is SASEGT. In DNA, the CDR3 is TGTGCCAGCAGTGAGGGACAGGGGGCGAACTATGGCTACACCTTC. This sequence encodes CASSEGQGANYGYTF.

This clone was seen only once. The chain is built from TRBV19 and TRBJ1-1, with D possibly matching TRBD1 (5 bases). The V and J ends lost 5 bases and 1 base respectively, with 11 bases between them. The CDR3 spans 14 residues. In germline, CDR1 is LNHDA, CDR2 SQIVND (reference sequence). CDR3 sequence reads: CASSARDANTEAFF. Here the CDR3 DNA reads TGTGCCAGTAGTGCCCGGGACGCGAACACTGAAGCTTTCTTT.

The rearrangement uses TRBV21-1 and TRBJ1-6; the table assigns TRBD1, which was not confirmed against the DNA. TRBV21-1 corresponds to a pseudogene. The CDR3 runs to 17 residues. The CDR3 region is CASTSRRGNSYNSPLHF. CDR3 DNA sequence: TGTGCCAGCACCTCCAGAAGGGGAAACTCCTATAATTCACCCCTCCACTTT.

The chain carries TRBV30 and TRBJ1-1, with unresolved D. Germline CDR1 is GTSNPN and CDR2 is SVGIG (reference sequence). Deletions cut 2 bases from V and 3 bases from J, with 13 bases between. The CDR3 loop spans 14 amino acids. CDR3 sequence (DNA): TGTGCCTGGAGTTGGCCCGCAAGGGACACTGAAGCTTTCTTT. Amino acids: CAWSWPARDTEAFF.

The rearrangement joins TRBV2 to TRBJ2-7, with 7 bases fitting TRBD2. Germline loops: CDR1 SNHLY, CDR2 FYNNEI. The CDR3 is made up of 13 amino acids. V lost 6 bases, J lost 6 bases, and 8 bases stayed unmatched. Here the CDR3 DNA reads TGTGCCAGCAGCCCCGAAAGGGAGGGCGAGCAGTACTTC. This gives the protein CASSPEREGEQYF.

This sequence joins TRBV28 and TRBJ2-7; the match to TRBD1 covers 8 bases. Germline assignment: CDR1 MDHEN and CDR2 SYDVKM. After removal of 5 bases from V and 1 base from J, the junction contained 7 bases not matched to a gene. CDR3 size: 15 residues. The CDR3 sequence is CASSERTGRSYEQYF. The DNA for the CDR3 is TGTGCCAGCAGTGAAAGGACAGGGAGGTCCTACGAGCAGTACTTC.

The sample holds one count of this clone. The chain uses TRBV14 and TRBJ2-2; the D call may be TRBD1 or TRBD2 (7 bases each). Trimming left V 3 bases short and J 5 bases short, with 16 bases between. CDR1 and CDR2 from the germline V gene are SGHDN and FVKESK. The CDR3 is 16 residues long. The CDR3 reads CASSHRRQGGTGELFF. DNA of the CDR3: TGTGCCAGCAGCCACCGCCGACAGGGAGGGACCGGGGAGCTGTTTTTT.

This clone showed up just a few times. CDR3 DNA: TGCGCCAGCAGCCAAGTTAGCGGGGCACTGTTCTTC. It codes for CASSQVSGALFF. The chain combines TRBV4-1 with TRBJ2-1; TRBD2 agrees at 8 bases. The germline V gene encodes CDR1 MGHRA and CDR2 YSYEKL. CDR3 length: 12 residues. V was pared by 1 base and J by 15 bases, with 5 bases of the junction left unmatched.

The gene calls are TRBV28 and TRBJ1-2; the match to TRBD1 covers 9 bases. Losses at the gene ends were 10 bases for V and 8 bases for J; bases not matched to a gene: 8. Germline V gives CDR1 MDHEN, CDR2 SYDVKM. This CDR3 region has 12 residues. CDR3 coding DNA: TGTGCCACCGGGGACAGGGTGAAAGGCTACACCTTC. The encoded protein is CATGDRVKGYTF.

The chain links TRBV18 to TRBJ1-2; TRBD1 aligns across 9 bases. Germline lookup yields CDR1 KGHSH and CDR2 LQKENI. CDR3 length equals 15 residues. The V and J ends lost 3 bases and 3 bases, in that order; junction bases with no gene match: 5. As DNA, the CDR3 is TGTGCCAGCTCACCTAAGGACAGGGGTGACTATGGCTACACCTTC. Encoded protein: CASSPKDRGDYGYTF.

V gene TRBV4-1 combines with J gene TRBJ1-5, with TRBD1 as a possible D gene (5 bases). V was trimmed by 1 base and J by 4 bases, leaving 11 bases between them. Germline CDR1 reads MGHRA; CDR2 reads YSYEKL. The CDR3 runs 15 residues. Here the CDR3 reads CASSQGLGVNQPQHF. CDR3 nucleotides: TGCGCCAGCAGCCAAGGCTTGGGGGTAAATCAGCCCCAGCATTTT.

The rearrangement uses TRBV15 and TRBJ1-3, with a weak D call TRBD1 (5 bases). Germline V gene lookup returns CDR1 LNHNV and CDR2 YYDKDF (reference sequence). Trimming removed 1 base at V and 0 bases at J, with 13 bases between. The CDR3 sequence is 17 residues long. CDR3 in amino acids: CATSRVPGTDSGNTIYF. Written as DNA, the CDR3 is TGTGCCACCAGCAGAGTTCCAGGGACCGACTCTGGAAACACCATATATTTT.

The chain recombines TRBV19 with TRBJ1-3, with D unclear. Trimming took 3 bases from V and 10 from J, leaving 13 bases between them. Germline V gives CDR1 LNHDA, CDR2 SQIVND (reference sequence). The CDR3 has 13 amino acids. CDR3 sequence reads: CASSMTPEGTIYF. As DNA, the CDR3 is TGTGCCAGTAGTATGACCCCCGAAGGGACCATATATTTT. Complete variable domain (other parts from reference TRBV19 and TRBJ1-3): DGGITQSPKYLFRKEGQNVTLSCEQNLNHDAMYWYRQDPGQGLRLIYYSQIVNDFQKGDIAEGYSVSREKKESFPLTVTSAQKNPTAFYLCASSMTPEGTIYFGEGSWLTVV.

CDR3 amino acids: CASRPNQGLAETQYF. CDR3 sequence (DNA): TGTGCCAGCAGACCAAACCAGGGATTGGCAGAGACCCAGTACTTC. The rearrangement uses TRBV7-9 and TRBJ2-5; perhaps TRBD1 as D (5 bases). V gave up 6 bases and J gave up 4 bases, with 18 bases separating them. The CDR3 totals 15 residues. In germline, CDR1 is SEHNR, CDR2 FQNEAQ (reference sequence).